This record concerns one T cell receptor (beta chain) sequence. Antigen: not known. These data are taken from a study of lymphopenia after photon versus proton radiotherapy. Study observations and caveats: Survival link was tested only in deceased patients; proton benefit remains a possibility. Relative stability marked proton patients; photon patients lost diversity and naive cells. A bigger post-nadir fall in TCR diversity correlated inversely with survival time in deceased patients.

This table comes from immunoSEQ multiplex PCR, and its TCRdb copy is limited to in-frame clones, with some not included. The sample contains over 15,000 clones, roughly nine tenths of which appear only once. V lost 7 bases and J lost 6, with 20 bases in between. The CDR3 totals 14 residues. Germline V CDR1 and CDR2: SGHRS, YFSETQ. This chain links TRBV5-1 with TRBJ2-7, with TRBD1 as a possible D gene (6 bases). The material was peripheral blood, obtained from a patient treated with proton-based radiotherapy. The sequence was obtained from a man between 65 and 85 years old with pancreatic cancer. The DNA for the CDR3 is TGCGCCAGCTGTCAGTCCCCAGGGGAAAGCGAGCAGTACTTC. It codes for CASCQSPGESEQYF.